This T cell receptor beta chain came from a study of early stage breast cancer tumors. In the study overall: Most invasive tumors, twelve of 16, were ER+/PR+/HER2-.

This clone appeared a single time. Produced via immunoSEQ multiplex PCR; TCRdb's table is partial and in-frame only. This sample has about 51,000 clones; about 77% occur once, and the top ten carry 3.4%. Trimming took 3 bases from V and 3 from J; bases not matched to a gene: 0. Germline CDR1 SGHRS, CDR2 YFSETQ. The CDR3 runs to 14 residues. The sample was blood. The clonotype was recovered from a person in their 40s with breast cancer. The rearrangement uses TRBV5-1 and TRBJ2-6, with TRBD1 identical over 7 bases. The CDR3 nucleotides read TGCGCCAGCAGCTACAGGGGTGGGGCCAACGTCCTGACTTTC. Translating gives CASSYRGGANVLTF.